The next 20 T cell receptor beta chains were all read from a single sample in a study of response to subunit inactivated influenza vaccine. TCRdb called the RT-PCR reads again in MiXCR, with one record for every CDR3 protein. There are some 180,000 distinct CDR3 sequences in the sample; about 9% occur only once, and roughly 11% lies in the top ten. The sequencing here drew on non-naive T cells sorted from PBMCs, taken on the day of vaccination. The receptors come from a man aged 50-59 years who received an inactivated influenza vaccine.

This chain connects TRBV2 to TRBJ2-2; 7 nucleotides match TRBD2. Germline CDR1 SNHLY, CDR2 FYNNEI. The J segment lost 0 bases and the V segment lost 6 bases, leaving 1 base of the junction unmatched. CDR3 length: 14 amino acids. The CDR3 coding sequence is TGTGCCAGCAGGGGGGGGGCGAACACCGGGGAGCTGTTTTTT. It is translated as CASRGGANTGELFF.

The sample holds a few counts of this clonotype. This chain uses TRBV12-3 or TRBV12-4 with TRBJ2-2, with TRBD1 matching 7 bases. The V gene end was trimmed by 8 bases and the J gene end by 7 bases; junction bases not matched to a gene: 7. The CDR3 consists of 13 residues. The CDR3 DNA sequence: TGTGCCAGCCAACAACAGGGGAACGGGGAGCTGTTTTTT. Translation gives CASQQQGNGELFF.

This clonotype was counted between two and nine times. The V and J genes are TRBV20-1 and TRBJ2-6, with D hard to call. Trimming took 5 bases from V and 2 from J, leaving 4 bases between them. The CDR3 extends over 12 amino acids. CDR1 is DFQATT, CDR2 SNEGSKA, per germline (reference sequence). CDR3 DNA sequence: TGCAGTGCTTTAACTGGGGCCAACGTCCTGACTTTC. Protein sequence: CSALTGANVLTF.

This clonotype was picked up many times. V gene TRBV4-2 combines with J gene TRBJ2-2; D remains ambiguous. Trimming removed 0 bases at V and 2 bases at J, with 16 bases between. The V gene's germline CDR1 is LGHNA and CDR2 YNFKEQ. There are 18 residues in the CDR3. The CDR3 loop reads CASSQDEAGLGNTGELFF. DNA of the CDR3: TGTGCCAGCAGCCAAGATGAGGCCGGGCTGGGAAACACCGGGGAGCTGTTTTTT.

This clonotype came up many times. The J gene is TRBJ1-2, the V gene TRBV5-1; 10 nucleotides match TRBD1. Unmatched junction bases numbered 7, after V lost 1 base and J lost 4 bases. The V gene's germline CDR1 is SGHRS and CDR2 YFSETQ. CDR3 length: 16 amino acids. CDR3 in DNA: TGCGCCAGCAGCTTGTTACCGGGACAGGGGACCTATGGCTACACCTTC. Protein product: CASSLLPGQGTYGYTF.

The V gene is TRBV25-1, the J gene TRBJ1-3; 8 bases are a match to TRBD1. The V segment lost 3 bases and the J segment 4 bases; nucleotides outside the gene matches: 8. CDR1 is MGHDK, CDR2 SYGVNS, per germline. The CDR3 length is 16 residues. This CDR3 reads CASSDPGQGGGNTIYF. For the CDR3, the DNA is TGTGCCAGCAGTGACCCAGGACAGGGTGGAGGAAACACCATATATTTT. The entire variable domain, with the rest obtained from reference TRBV25-1 and TRBJ1-3, is as follows: EADIYQTPRYLVIGTGKKITLECSQTMGHDKMYWYQQDPGMELHLIHYSYGVNSTEKGDLSSESTVSRIRTEHFPLTLESARPSHTSQYLCASSDPGQGGGNTIYFGEGSWLTVV.

This clonotype was seen only a few times. The chain uses TRBV12-3 or TRBV12-4 and TRBJ1-3, with 9 bases identical to TRBD1. V was pared by 8 bases and J by 1 base, with 12 bases of the junction left unmatched. The CDR3 sequence is 17 residues long. This chain's CDR3 is CASDGVDRGFSGNTIYF. The CDR3 region has the DNA TGTGCCAGCGACGGTGTTGACAGGGGGTTTTCTGGAAACACCATATATTTT.

The V gene is TRBV13, the J gene TRBJ1-2; 7 bases align to TRBD1. There are 15 residues in the CDR3. Per germline, CDR1 PRHDT and CDR2 FYEKMQ (reference sequence). V was clipped by 4 bases and J by 8 bases; unmatched bases: 13. CDR3 sequence (DNA): TGTGCCAGCAGCTCCCGGGGCTTAACCAGGGGGGGCTACACCTTC. Its protein product is CASSSRGLTRGGYTF.

This clonotype showed up just a few times. The chain is built from TRBV6-2 or TRBV6-3 and TRBJ1-2, with 8 bases lining up with TRBD1. V was clipped by 8 bases and J by 3 bases; unmatched bases: 5. The CDR3 sequence is 13 residues long. The germline V gene has CDR1 MNHEY and CDR2 SVGEGT. CDR3: CASARGLDYGYTF. DNA of the CDR3: TGTGCCAGCGCCAGGGGGCTGGACTATGGCTACACCTTC.

By its share, this clonotype is medium-sized. The chain recombines TRBV5-1 with TRBJ2-7; D might be TRBD2 (5 bases). Trimming took off 4 bases at V and 7 bases at J, with 24 bases between the two ends. This CDR3 is 16 amino acids long. Germline V gene data show CDR1 as SGHRS and CDR2 as YFSETQ. The CDR3, as DNA: TGCGCCAGCAGCCCTACCTACGAGGATTTAGGGAGAGAGCAGTACTTC. Its protein is CASSPTYEDLGREQYF. Variable domain in full (rest from reference TRBV5-1 and TRBJ2-7): KAGVTQTPRYLIKTRGQQVTLSCSPISGHRSVSWYQQTPGQGLQFLFEYFSETQRNKGNFPGRFSGRQFSNSRSEMNVSTLELGDSALYLCASSPTYEDLGREQYFGPGTRLTVT.

The gene calls are TRBV18 and TRBJ2-7; 9 positions agree with TRBD2. The J segment lost 5 bases and the V segment lost 3 bases, leaving 11 bases of the junction unmatched. CDR3 length equals 16 residues. The germline gives CDR1 KGHSH, CDR2 LQKENI. The CDR3 coding sequence is TGTGCCAGCTCACCGCCCATGGCGGGAGGGCCCCACGAGCAGTACTTC. The encoded protein is CASSPPMAGGPHEQYF.

The rearrangement joins TRBV18 to TRBJ2-1; perhaps TRBD2 as D (6 bases). The CDR3 loop spans 19 amino acids. The germline gives CDR1 KGHSH, CDR2 LQKENI. V was clipped by 2 bases and J by 4 bases, with 24 bases between them. For the CDR3, the DNA is TGTGCCAGCTCACCATCACCCATAGCGTCTAGCGAGACATACAATGAGCAGTTCTTC. Its protein is CASSPSPIASSETYNEQFF.

This clonotype was picked up many times. The chain combines TRBV6-1 with TRBJ1-5; D possibly corresponds to TRBD1 (5 bases). The CDR3 has 13 residues. With 4 bases removed from V and 3 bases from J, the gap between germline ends came to 7 bases. Germline CDR1 MNHNS, CDR2 SASEGT. The chain's CDR3 is CASSAGHNQPQHF. The CDR3 nucleotides read TGTGCCAGCAGTGCGGGGCACAATCAGCCCCAGCATTTT.

This clonotype came up a few times. The rearrangement joins TRBV29-1 to TRBJ2-3; possible D gene TRBD2, 6 bases. Germline lookup yields CDR1 SQVTM and CDR2 ANQGSEA. The CDR3 runs 12 residues. The CDR3: CSGGGFTDTQYF. As DNA, the CDR3 is TGCAGTGGTGGGGGGTTTACAGATACGCAGTATTTT.

This clonotype was detected a few times. The V and J genes are TRBV5-1 and TRBJ2-7; 10 bases fit TRBD1. J lost 7 bases, V lost 3 bases, and 4 bases had no gene match. The CDR3 consists of 13 residues. Per the germline V gene, CDR1 is SGHRS and CDR2 is YFSETQ. CDR3 loop: CASSSRDRGEQYF. DNA of the CDR3: TGCGCCAGCAGCTCACGGGACAGGGGAGAGCAGTACTTC.

In its sample, this clonotype was seen a few times. The rearrangement uses TRBV20-1 and TRBJ2-7, with D perhaps matching TRBD2 (7 bases). Germline assignment: CDR1 DFQATT and CDR2 SNEGSKA (reference sequence). V dropped 3 bases and J dropped 2 bases, with 14 bases sitting between them. The CDR3 extends over 14 amino acids. The CDR3 DNA is TGCAGTGCTAGTGGGGGGGCTGGAACCTACGAGCAGTACTTC. It yields the protein CSASGGAGTYEQYF.

There are a few counts of this clonotype. V usage is TRBV4-1 and J usage is TRBJ2-1; 10 bases are shared with TRBD2. V gave up 1 base and J gave up 6 bases; unmatched junction bases: 6. This CDR3 spans 16 amino acids. The germline gives CDR1 MGHRA, CDR2 YSYEKL. The CDR3 here is CASSQVAGGRSNEQFF. The CDR3 coding sequence is TGCGCCAGCAGCCAAGTAGCGGGGGGAAGAAGCAATGAGCAGTTCTTC.

This clonotype was seen a few times. The rearrangement uses TRBV29-1 and TRBJ1-5, with TRBD1 identical over 8 bases. Germline V gene data show CDR1 as SQVTM and CDR2 as ANQGSEA. The CDR3 has 15 amino acids. V dropped 6 bases and J dropped 3; count of bases not matched to a gene: 10. The DNA of the CDR3 is TGCAGCGTCACCTACCAGACAGGGGACAATCAGCCCCAGCATTTT. Residues: CSVTYQTGDNQPQHF.

This clonotype was picked up many times. V is TRBV5-1 and J is TRBJ1-1, with D tentatively TRBD1 (6 bases). Germline V gene data show CDR1 as SGHRS and CDR2 as YFSETQ. The CDR3 has 13 residues. The germline V and J ends were trimmed by 0 bases and 10 bases, with 13 bases remaining between them. CDR3 sequence reads: CASSLAGDLRAFF. The CDR3, as DNA: TGCGCCAGCAGCTTGGCAGGGGATTTGAGAGCTTTCTTT.

Only a few counts were recorded for this clonotype. The chain employs TRBV9 and TRBJ2-2; D uncertain. CDR1 is SGDLS, CDR2 YYNGEE, per germline. The germline V and J ends were trimmed by 0 bases and 3 bases, with 6 bases remaining between them. CDR3 length: 14 residues. The CDR3 here is CASSVAAYTGELFF. For the CDR3, the DNA is TGTGCCAGCAGCGTAGCAGCTTACACCGGGGAGCTGTTTTTT.